The clone carrying this T cell receptor (beta chain) has a count of ten or more. TCRdb called the 5' RACE reads again in MiXCR, with one record for every CDR3 protein. The sample carries about 30,000 distinct CDR3 sequences, roughly 6.1% recorded once. The sample belongs to a study of T cells after yellow fever vaccination. The length of the CDR3 is 12 residues. V lost 6 bases and J lost 7, with 15 bases in between. The germline gives CDR1 DFQATT, CDR2 SNEGSKA (reference sequence). The V and J genes are TRBV20-1 and TRBJ2-5, with a tentative D call TRBD1 (7 bases). The TCR was taken from a man under 40 who received the YFV17D yellow fever vaccine. Sequencing was performed on PBMCs, either bulk or a sorted T-cell subset (CD4+, CD8+, memory, or dextramer-sorted; not recorded which), taken on the day of the yellow fever booster vaccination. Written as DNA, the CDR3 is TGCAGTGCACAATACAGGGGACTGACCCAGTACTTC. Amino acids: CSAQYRGLTQYF.